The sequence of this TCR beta chain was determined in a study of shared clonotypes between healthy human individuals (dated by TCRdb to between 2020 and 2021). For the wider study: The cohort included three men and a couple of women between 18 and 49 years of age. Per donor, three plates each were used for CD4 naive and CD4 memory, two for CD8 naive, and one for CD8 memory. The study deeply sequenced blood TCR repertoires of about 5 healthy adults to estimate repertoire size and the extent of clonotype sharing between individuals. Libraries were prepared and TCR repertoires were sequenced by different laboratories using diverse techniques, in order to increase sequencing depth and limit assay-specific biases. Between about 0.8 and 9.5 billion PBMCs per donor were obtained by leukapheresis. Overall results and qualifications from the work: Larger estimated clonotype richness was generally found for naive subsets than for memory subsets. The genetic and exposure-history diversity represented was limited by the small number of donors. Pairwise subsampling indicated that sequencing depth was expected to affect the degree of clonotype sharing among donors. Higher generation probabilities were observed for clonotypes shared by all four sorted-subset donors than for non-shared clonotypes. When a handful of donors were compared, the shared fraction of clonotypes was about 5.2% for naive CD4, over 3% for naive CD8, 2% to 2.5% for memory CD4, and 0.4% for memory CD8. Even with the large sequencing depth, rarefaction of the sorted-subset datasets indicated that sequencing was incomplete. Sampling was restricted to blood, and TCR repertoires in tissues likely differ from the TCR repertoires found in blood.

From a lookup of the germline V gene, CDR1 and CDR2 are MNHGY and SAAAGT. Taken from cysteine to phenylalanine, the CDR3 has 16 residues. This entry keeps only the CDR3 DNA: 48 bases, framed from base 1. V is clipped by 4 bases and J by 3 bases, and the sequence between their germline boundaries is 16 bases long. TCR CDR3 regions were amplified from genomic DNA by multiplex PCR using the deep immunoSEQ assay. For each cell subset, the extracted genomic DNA was distributed evenly across all wells of several immunoSEQ 96-well plates, and each plate served as one replicate. For sorted subsets, approximately 190 ng of genomic DNA, equivalent to around 29,000 T cell genomes, went into each replicate PCR. The purified libraries were quantified using a Qubit 3.0 fluorometer, sized with a Bioanalyzer 2100, and then quantified again using the KAPA Library Quantification kit. Every immunoSEQ 96-well plate was sequenced on a separate single-read 150-cycle Illumina NextSeq 550 flow cell. The original methods were these. The immunoSEQ output contained only junctional sequences without quality scores, so filtering could not match that applied to full-length reads. To assign V/J genes and CDR3, sequences were annotated using PyIR, a Python wrapper for IgBLAST v1.9, with IMGT germline references. Any read was removed if the V/J assignment was weak (E-value above 1e-6), the CDR3 was missing, or the read contained stop codons, out-of-frame junctions, or ambiguous translated residues. V3J clonotypes were defined as sequences sharing the same inferred V gene, J gene, and CDR3 amino acid sequence. To compute the percentage overlap between repertoires, the number of shared unique clonotypes was divided by the size of the smaller repertoire. Repertoire richness was assessed with RTK rarefaction, the Chao1 estimator, and Recon v2.1 estimates of unobserved clonotypes. OLGA was used to compute generation probabilities for all TCRbeta clonotypes that the gDNA method yielded from a few donors. TCRdb took over this immuneACCESS table, retaining in-frame rearrangements with V and J assigned. Such tables are incomplete; in checked studies, under half of the missing clones stem from an unresolved V gene, and the remainder is unexplained. The DNA was the basis for D and trimming; V, J and clone size are from that table. Across this sample there are roughly 500,000 clones, with about 95% seen only once. The ten largest clones add up to about 0.057% of the sample.

Donors were healthy HIV-negative adults with no recently reported acute infections or vaccinations. All donors were Caucasian adults living in Nashville, Tennessee, USA. CD4+ T cells were enriched by magnetic negative selection; naive cells were then positively selected on CD45RA, and the negative fraction formed the memory subset. After blood collection by leukapheresis, PBMCs were isolated using Ficoll-Histopaque density gradient centrifugation and then cryopreserved in the vapor phase of liquid nitrogen. Analytical flow cytometry was used to check the purity and quantity of every magnetically sorted T cell population. Each sorted fraction had its genomic DNA isolated and then quantified by UV absorbance on a Nanodrop 2000c. Regarding this clone: What this receptor recognizes is not known. The record has no base qualities; no much larger clone is one base away.

The rearrangement combines TRBV6-8 with TRBJ2-1, with no reliable assignment of the D segment. The sequence derives from a woman in her 30s in good health. Sequenced material: naive CD4+ T cells sorted from blood. Sample cell subset or site, as interpreted from the label and publication: CD45RA+ positively selected. The sequence in DNA is TGTGCCAGCAGTTTCGGACCGGGTAAGAACTACAATGAGCAGTTCTTC. Its protein product is CASSFGPGKNYNEQFF.